This T cell receptor beta chain was identified during a study of shared clonotypes between healthy human individuals. Study outcomes and limitations: What rarefaction showed was incomplete sorted-subset sequencing despite large depth.

Selected positively for CCR7 and CD45RO-negative, naive CD8 cells excluded terminally differentiated effector memory CD45RA+ cells. Donors had no recently reported acute infections or vaccinations and were HIV-negative. A note on this clone: Its antigen is unidentified.

Profiling relied on immunoSEQ multiplex PCR, and the TCRdb table lists in-frame clones only, not all of them. The top ten clones hold about 0.25% of a sample with over 750,000 clones, approximately 96% of them seen once. The germline V gene has CDR1 SNHLY and CDR2 FYNNEI. The CDR3 contains 14 residues. Losses at the gene ends were 5 bases for V and 7 bases for J; bases not matched to a gene: 9. The chain couples TRBV2 to TRBJ2-7; the match to TRBD1 covers 9 bases. Sequences were obtained from naive CD8+ T cells sorted from blood. The origin of this receptor is a man aged 30 to 45 in good health. In DNA, the CDR3 is TGTGCCAGCAGTAACGGACAGGGGTTGGGAGAGCAGTACTTC. It specifies CASSNGQGLGEQYF.